These 9 T cell receptor beta chains were all obtained from the same sample, sequenced in a study of metastatic and nonmetastatic thyroid tumors. Patients had received no treatment of any kind before thyroid surgery. MiXCR re-clonotyped the PCR reads for TCRdb. This sample yields 13,000 or so clones, of which approximately 30% are seen a single time; over 10% belongs to the top ten. The sample taken for sequencing was tumor tissue. The source of these receptors is a male donor with papillary thyroid cancer or a benign thyroid nodule (not recorded which). Some clones in this sample may be carry-over from other donors' samples.

The V gene is TRBV11-2, the J gene TRBJ2-7; possibly TRBD2 for D (6 bases). Germline loops: CDR1 SGHAT, CDR2 FQNNGV. The germline V and J ends were trimmed by 5 bases and 3 bases, with 14 bases remaining between them. The CDR3 loop spans 14 amino acids. CDR3 sequence reads: CASSAAGRLYEQYF. The CDR3 nucleotides are TGTGCCAGCAGCGCCGCCGGGAGACTCTACGAGCAGTACTTC.

This clone ranks as medium-sized. The chain carries TRBV12-3 or TRBV12-4 and TRBJ1-2; 9 bases align to TRBD1. V trimming: 5 bases; J trimming: 6 bases; junction bases outside the gene matches: 4. This CDR3 spans 13 amino acids. DNA of the CDR3: TGTGCCAGCAGTCCCGGGACAGGGAATGGCTACACCTTC. Translating gives CASSPGTGNGYTF.

This rearrangement joins TRBV4-1 to TRBJ1-5; TRBD1 aligns across 8 bases. This CDR3 is 16 amino acids long. CDR1 MGHRA and CDR2 YSYEKL come from the germline V gene. V lost 0 bases and J lost 7; bases outside the gene matches: 8. CDR3 DNA sequence: TGCGCCAGCAGCCAAGACCCCGGACAGGGTGGACAGCCCCAGCATTTT. The encoded protein is CASSQDPGQGGQPQHF.

This clone was recorded a few times. The CDR3 loop is CASSAQQNQPQHF. The CDR3 region has the DNA TGTGCCAGCAGTGCGCAGCAAAATCAGCCCCAGCATTTT. The chain recombines TRBV6-4 with TRBJ1-5; D not certain. Trimming left V 4 bases short and J 4 bases short, with 8 bases between. The V gene's germline CDR1 is MRHNA and CDR2 SNTAGT. The CDR3 spans 13 residues.

V usage is TRBV4-2 and J usage is TRBJ2-7; 11 bases agree with TRBD1. CDR3 length: 16 residues. Germline V gene sequence: CDR1 LGHNA, CDR2 YNFKEQ. J gave up 4 bases and V 3 bases, and 8 bases lay outside the gene matches. The CDR3 DNA sequence: TGTGCCAGCAGCCATGAGGCGGGGACAGGGGGTTACGAGCAGTACTTC. This sequence encodes CASSHEAGTGGYEQYF.

There are a few counts of this clone. The rearrangement joins TRBV28 to TRBJ2-7; TRBD1 aligns across 8 bases. The V and J ends lost 6 bases and 1 base, in that order; junction bases with no gene match: 8. The CDR3 is 15 residues long. CDR1 and CDR2 from the germline V gene are MDHEN and SYDVKM. Here the CDR3 reads CASRRTGRGSYEQYF. CDR3 bases: TGTGCCAGCAGACGGACAGGGCGAGGATCCTACGAGCAGTACTTC.

The V and J genes are TRBV9 and TRBJ1-3; the match to TRBD1 covers 12 bases. The germline V gene has CDR1 SGDLS and CDR2 YYNGEE. V dropped 0 bases and J dropped 4; count of bases not matched to a gene: 5. CDR3 size: 17 residues. The CDR3 spells CASSVEGQGASGNTIYF. In nucleotides, the CDR3 is TGTGCCAGCAGCGTAGAGGGACAGGGGGCGTCCGGAAACACCATATATTTT.

This rearrangement joins TRBV20-1 to TRBJ1-2; 7 bases are a match to TRBD1. The CDR3 spans 14 residues. The junction had 6 bases not matched to a gene; V was cut back by 3 bases and J by 2 bases. Per germline, CDR1 DFQATT and CDR2 SNEGSKA (reference sequence). For the CDR3, the DNA is TGCAGTGCTAGTAGGGGGCGCGCAAACTATGGCTACACCTTC. Residues: CSASRGRANYGYTF.

This rearrangement joins TRBV12-3 or TRBV12-4 to TRBJ1-1; D call uncertain. The V gene lost 7 bases and the J gene lost 1 base, with 10 bases spanning the gap. The CDR3 runs 13 residues. CDR3 protein: CASKLSGNTEAFF. CDR3 DNA sequence: TGTGCCAGCAAACTCTCAGGGAACACTGAAGCTTTCTTT.